These T cell receptor beta chains were read from a single sample in a study of blood T cell repertoires in COVID-19. TCRdb's copy holds only in-frame clones and misses some; the assay was immunoSEQ multiplex PCR. The profile covers some 250,000 clones, with about 86% appearing a single time and less than 4% taken by the ten largest. Source material: PBMCs or T cells enriched from blood (not recorded which). The receptor source for this set is a woman between 40 and 50 years old with acute COVID-19. CDR3s include the opening cysteine and the closing phenylalanine or tryptophan. A D gene is named only where the DNA matches it firmly. The size field is filled for only some rows; it gives once, few, many or a size class.

>TRBJ2-1|TRBV24-1|NA|TRBD2
TGTGCCACCAGTCGGACTAGCGCGCCGAGCTCCTACAATGAGCAGTTCTTC
CATSRTSAPSSYNEQFF
>TRBJ2-5|TRBV3-1/TRBV3-2|NA|TRBD2
TGTGCCAGCAGCCAAGATTGGGGGGGGCAAGAGACCCAGTACTTC
CASSQDWGGQETQYF
>TRBJ2-1|TRBV19|NA|NA
TGTGCCAGCTCGGACGGGAGCTCCTACAATGAGCAGTTCTTC
CASSDGSSYNEQFF
>TRBJ2-7|TRBV6-5|NA|NA
TGTGCCAGCAGTTACGGGGCTTACTACGAGCAGTACTTC
CASSYGAYYEQYF
>TRBJ1-4|TRBV4-1|NA|NA
TGCGCCAGCAGCCAGATCGACAGGCCAACTAATGAAAAACTGTTTTTT
CASSQIDRPTNEKLFF
>TRBJ1-2|TRBV7-2|NA|NA
TGTGCCAGCAGCTTTCCTGGGACTTATGGCTACACCTTC
CASSFPGTYGYTF
>TRBJ2-1|TRBV7-2|NA|NA
TGTGCCAGCAGCCTCATCTCTAGAAACAATGAGCAGTTCTTC
CASSLISRNNEQFF
>TRBJ1-1|TRBV6-1|NA|NA
TGTGCCAGCAGTTCGGCCCCCCAGGGGAACACTGAAGCTTTCTTT
CASSSAPQGNTEAFF
>TRBJ2-2|TRBV6-5|NA|NA
TGTGCCAGCAGTTCAGGGGACACCGGGGAGCTGTTTTTT
CASSSGDTGELFF
>TRBJ2-3|TRBV2|NA|NA
TGTGCCAGCAGTCCAGTGACAGGAACAGATACGCAGTATTTT
CASSPVTGTDTQYF
>TRBJ2-7|TRBV14|few|TRBD1
TGTGCCAGCAGTCGGGACAGGGGATCCTTTCCCTACGAGCAGTACTTC
CASSRDRGSFPYEQYF
>TRBJ2-5|TRBV19|NA|TRBD2
TGTGCCAGTGCTGCTAGCGGGAGATTGACAGAGACCCAGTACTTC
CASAASGRLTETQYF
>TRBJ2-7|TRBV11-3|NA|TRBD2
TGTGCCAGCAGTCCAACTAGCGGAGATACCTACGAGCAGTACTTC
CASSPTSGDTYEQYF
>TRBJ1-1|TRBV11-3|NA|NA
TGTGCCAGCAGCCTCGGGGGGTCGAACACTGAAGCTTTCTTT
CASSLGGSNTEAFF
>TRBJ2-7|TRBV4-1|NA|TRBD2
TGCGCCAGCAGCCAACAAGCGAGGACTAGGTCCCACGAGCAGTACTTC
CASSQQARTRSHEQYF
>TRBJ2-7|TRBV27|NA|TRBD2
TGTGCCAGCAGTTTTCACCTGGGACTAGCGGGCTCATACGAGCAGTACTTC
CASSFHLGLAGSYEQYF
>TRBJ2-5|TRBV10-3|NA|TRBD1
TGTGCCTCCAATCCCGGGACAGGGTTGGAAGAGACCCAGTACTTC
CASNPGTGLEETQYF
>TRBJ1-2|TRBV29-1|few|NA
TGCAGCGTTGAAGATAACAGGTTGAGGGGCTACACCTTC
CSVEDNRLRGYTF
>TRBJ1-1|TRBV7-6|NA|NA
TGTGCCAGCAGCTTATTCAGGGGCACTGAAGCTTTCTTT
CASSLFRGTEAFF
>TRBJ1-1|TRBV14|NA|NA
TGTGCCAGCAGCCAAAACAGCTACCACACTGAAGCTTTCTTT
CASSQNSYHTEAFF
>TRBJ2-7|TRBV5-1|NA|TRBD2
TGCGCCAGCAGCCAGAATAGCGGGAGTGCCTACGAGCAGTACTTC
CASSQNSGSAYEQYF
>TRBJ1-2|TRBV5-1|NA|TRBD1
TGCGCCAGCAGCTTGGGACAGGGCCCCCTATATGGCTACACCTTC
CASSLGQGPLYGYTF
>TRBJ2-1|TRBV6-5|NA|NA
TGTGCCAGCAGTTACGCGGGTGAGCAGTTCTTC
CASSYAGEQFF
>TRBJ2-2|TRBV5-1|few|NA
TGCGCCAGCAGCTTGGGCCTAGGCACCGGGGAGCTGTTTTTT
CASSLGLGTGELFF
>TRBJ2-7|TRBV4-1|NA|NA
TGCGCCAGCAGCCAAGGATCTCAGGGATGGTCCTACGAGCAGTACTTC
CASSQGSQGWSYEQYF
>TRBJ1-4|TRBV11-2|NA|TRBD1
TGTGCCAGCAGCGTCGGGACAGGGAATGAAAAACTGTTTTTT
CASSVGTGNEKLFF
>TRBJ2-1|TRBV10-2|NA|NA
TGCGCCAGCAGTGAAGTTGCGGATGAGCAGTTCTTC
CASSEVADEQFF
>TRBJ2-1|TRBV29-1|NA|TRBD2
TGCAGCGTTGAAGCGGGGGGCAATGAGCAGTTCTTC
CSVEAGGNEQFF
>TRBJ2-2|TRBV11-2|NA|NA
TGTGCCAGCAGCTTAAATCTCGGGGAGCTGTTTTTT
CASSLNLGELFF
>TRBJ2-3|TRBV30|few|TRBD2
TGTGCCTGGAGTGATCGGACTAGCGGGAGTACGCAGTATTTT
CAWSDRTSGSTQYF
>TRBJ2-7|TRBV19|once|TRBD2
TGTGCCAGTAGTCTAAGGACTAGCGGGAGGGTTGGTGTCAGATACGAGCAGTACTTC
CASSLRTSGRVGVRYEQYF
>TRBJ1-6|TRBV5-1|NA|TRBD1
TGCGCCAGCAGCTTGGGGACAGGGGATTATAATTCACCCCTCCACTTT
CASSLGTGDYNSPLHF
>TRBJ1-1|TRBV16|NA|NA
TGTGCCAGCAGCCAATGGGCGAGTTCTGAAACTGAAGCTTTCTTT
CASSQWASSETEAFF
>TRBJ1-2|TRBV9|NA|NA
TGTGCCAGCAGCGCAACACCGAACAATAACTATGGCTACACCTTC
CASSATPNNNYGYTF
>TRBJ2-2|TRBV3-1/TRBV3-2|NA|TRBD1
TGTGCCAGCAGCCTTGGCCCCGGGACAGGGGACACCGGGGAGCTGTTTTTT
CASSLGPGTGDTGELFF
>TRBJ1-5|TRBV28|NA|TRBD1
TGTGCCAGCAGTTTATGGGGGACAGGGGGAGGACAGCATTTT
CASSLWGTGGGQHF
>TRBJ2-3|TRBV10-1|NA|TRBD2
TGCGCCAGCAGTGAGTCATCCGGGAGGTTGGCAGATACGCAGTATTTT
CASSESSGRLADTQYF
>TRBJ2-3|TRBV30|NA|NA
TGTGCCTGGAGTTCAACAGGGGGGGTTACGGATACGCAGTATTTT
CAWSSTGGVTDTQYF
>TRBJ2-1|TRBV20-1|NA|TRBD2
TGCAGTGCTAGTTCGTTACTAGCGGGAGCTCCCTCCTACAATGAGCAGTTCTTC
CSASSLLAGAPSYNEQFF
>TRBJ2-4|TRBV11-3|NA|NA
TGTGCCAGCAGTCATGATCGATCTCAGGGGTGGGGTTTGTTGTACTTC
CASSHDRSQGWGLLYF
>TRBJ2-5|TRBV24-1|few|NA
TGTGCCACCGGGAGCCAAGAGACCCAGTACTTC
CATGSQETQYF
>TRBJ2-1|TRBV6-5|once|TRBD2
TGTGCCAGCAGTTCGGGACTAGCTGGCAATGAGCAGTTCTTC
CASSSGLAGNEQFF
>TRBJ2-7|TRBV6-1|NA|TRBD2
TGTGCCAGCAGTGAGGGACTAGCGGGTTCCTACGAGCAGTACTTC
CASSEGLAGSYEQYF
>TRBJ1-2|TRBV7-9|NA|TRBD1
TGTGCCAGCAGCTTATCACTTCGGACAGGGAATGGCTACACCTTC
CASSLSLRTGNGYTF
>TRBJ2-7|TRBV6-5|NA|TRBD2
TGTGCCAGCAGTTACTCTCCGGGAGGGCCGGACGAGCAGTACTTC
CASSYSPGGPDEQYF